The entry that follows covers one TCR beta chain sequence. Its antigen is undetermined. This sample was included in a study of T cell responses to AZD1222 COVID-19 vaccine. Study-level background: Some second doses came at about 4 weeks and others at about 12 weeks; these were pooled. General observations from the study: At baseline, just a handful of AZD1222 recipients tested seropositive. The donors showed a predominance of white British ancestry and of females, with possible underestimation of clonal diversity.

The protocol was immunoSEQ multiplex PCR, while the TCRdb copy is restricted to in-frame clones and leaves out a portion. Here the sample spans more than 150,000 clones, less than 95% being singletons. The CDR3 covers 11 residues. From germline, CDR1 is SGHTA and CDR2 FQGNSA. Trimming removed 4 bases at V and 4 bases at J, with 4 bases between. The chain uses TRBV7-2 and TRBJ2-5; no clear D gene. Sequenced material: peripheral blood, taken on day 0 of AZD1222 vaccination. This TCR was sampled from an adult in good health. The CDR3 sequence: CASSSLETQYF. CDR3 in DNA: TGTGCCAGCAGCTCTCTAGAGACCCAGTACTTC.